The present T cell receptor (beta chain) was sequenced within a study of OX40 agonist ivuxolimab in advanced cancers. Background on the study: Anti-PD-1, anti-PD-L1 or anti-CTLA-4 therapy given earlier was allowed, and over 35% had some.

For this clone: Its antigen is still unknown.

Study-wide findings and caveats: By week 6 at 0.1 to 3.0 mg/kg, blood CD4+ and CD8+ T cells had expanded clonally.

TCRdb's table, derived via immunoSEQ multiplex PCR, lists solely in-frame clones and lacks some. The table shows fewer than 100,000 clones, with about nine tenths occurring only once. Sampling of blood occurred at baseline, cycle 4 day 1, and cycle 7 day 1. The CDR3 is 15 amino acids. Trimming took off 5 bases at V and 1 base at J, with 15 bases between the two ends. Germline V gives CDR1 SGHVS, CDR2 FQNEAQ. The receptor was isolated from an adult with an advanced solid tumor such as melanoma, head and neck, liver or kidney cancer. V usage is TRBV7-8 and J usage is TRBJ2-7, with D maybe TRBD1 (6 bases). Specimen: CD4+ or CD8+ T cells sorted from blood, collected in a trial of the OX40 agonist ivuxolimab. CDR3 in DNA: TGTGCCAGCAGCCAAACGGGGACAACTTCCTACGAGCAGTACTTC. As protein: CASSQTGTTSYEQYF.